The next 30 T cell receptor beta chains were all read from a single sample in a study of T-cell memory formation after mild COVID-19. MiXCR was run by TCRdb on the 5' RACE reads, yielding one entry per CDR3 protein. The sample lists fewer than 300,000 distinct CDR3 sequences; approximately 16% were seen once. Material: PBMCs or a T cell subset sorted from them (not recorded which). These receptors originate from a man aged 18 to 30 who had mild COVID-19 (a few samples of this study predate the infection). Cell type and time point are not known.

This clonotype has just a few counts. For the CDR3, the DNA is TGCGCCAGCAGCTCCCCGGGACAGAGGGAGACCCAGTACTTC. This encodes CASSSPGQRETQYF. The chain links TRBV5-1 to TRBJ2-5; 7 nucleotides line up with TRBD1. The junction had 7 bases not matched to a gene; V was cut back by 3 bases and J by 5 bases. Per germline, CDR1 SGHRS and CDR2 YFSETQ. This CDR3 spans 14 amino acids.

The chain couples TRBV10-3 to TRBJ2-1, with 12 positions matching TRBD2. Germline V gene lookup returns CDR1 ENHRY and CDR2 SYGVKD. J lost 0 bases, V lost 7 bases, and 4 bases had no gene match. The CDR3 totals 16 residues. The CDR3 here is CAINQGLAGSYNEQFF. The DNA for the CDR3 is TGTGCCATCAACCAGGGACTAGCGGGCTCCTACAATGAGCAGTTCTTC.

This clonotype was detected a few times. The J gene is TRBJ2-7, the V gene TRBV4-3; D remains unclear. The CDR3 length is 16 residues. Trimming stripped 1 base from V and 2 bases from J, with 15 bases between. CDR1 is LGHNA and CDR2 is YSLEER in the germline V gene. Here the CDR3 reads CASSQAMAGLPYEQYF. CDR3 in DNA: TGCGCCAGCAGCCAAGCAATGGCAGGCCTTCCCTACGAGCAGTACTTC.

This clonotype was detected only a few times. The V gene is TRBV4-1, the J gene TRBJ2-5; D remains ambiguous. The V gene's germline CDR1 is MGHRA and CDR2 YSYEKL. This CDR3 region has 15 residues. V lost 0 bases to trimming and J lost 4 bases, with 12 bases between them. In DNA form, the CDR3 reads TGCGCCAGCAGCCAAGATCAGGCATTCGGAGAGACCCAGTACTTC. It yields the protein CASSQDQAFGETQYF.

This clonotype was recorded at least ten times. The genes are TRBV12-3 or TRBV12-4 and TRBJ2-1; possibly TRBD1 for D (5 bases). This CDR3 has 16 residues. Trimming stripped 7 bases from V and 6 bases from J, with 22 bases between. In DNA form, the CDR3 reads TGTGCCAGCACTAGGGGTGCAGGCCGGATCGCCAATGAGCAGTTCTTC. Translated, it gives CASTRGAGRIANEQFF.

This clonotype was found a few times. The V gene is TRBV5-1, the J gene TRBJ2-2; possibly TRBD1 for D (5 bases). Germline loops: CDR1 SGHRS, CDR2 YFSETQ. This CDR3 is built from 15 residues. V lost 6 bases, J lost 4 bases, and 16 bases lay in between. The CDR3 protein is CASTNRAGLTGELFF. CDR3 bases: TGCGCCAGCACCAACCGGGCAGGGCTCACCGGGGAGCTGTTTTTT.

The chain joins TRBV7-9 to TRBJ2-1, with a weak D call TRBD1 (6 bases). CDR1 SEHNR and CDR2 FQNEAQ come from the germline V gene (reference sequence). The V and J ends lost 1 base and 6 bases respectively, with 16 bases between them. CDR3 length: 16 residues. CDR3 nucleotides: TGTGCCAGCAGCTTAGGGTACCAGGGGACCCTCAATGAGCAGTTCTTC. Its protein is CASSLGYQGTLNEQFF.

This clonotype was seen a few times. The chain combines TRBV29-1 with TRBJ1-1; no reliable D call. This CDR3 region has 11 residues. Deletions cut 6 bases from V and 0 bases from J, with 5 bases between. In germline, CDR1 is SQVTM, CDR2 ANQGSEA. The CDR3 sequence: CSVRMNTEAFF. The CDR3, as DNA: TGCAGCGTACGAATGAACACTGAAGCTTTCTTT.

This clonotype has a handful of counts. The J gene is TRBJ2-7, the V gene TRBV7-2; TRBD1 agrees at 8 bases. Germline V gene sequence: CDR1 SGHTA, CDR2 FQGNSA. V was clipped by 5 bases and J by 3 bases; unmatched bases: 6. CDR3 length: 14 amino acids. The CDR3 reads CASSPWTGYYEQYF. CDR3 sequence (DNA): TGTGCCAGCAGCCCCTGGACAGGGTACTACGAGCAGTACTTC.

The V gene is TRBV4-2, the J gene TRBJ1-2, with D possibly TRBD1 on 6 matching bases. The CDR3 loop spans 15 amino acids. From germline, CDR1 is LGHNA and CDR2 YNFKEQ. V was trimmed by 0 bases and J by 8 bases, leaving 16 bases between them. The CDR3: CASSQEREQGRGYTF. The CDR3 nucleotides read TGTGCCAGCAGCCAAGAACGGGAACAGGGCAGAGGCTACACCTTC.

This clonotype was seen only a few times. V is TRBV6-2 or TRBV6-3 and J is TRBJ2-3; D unclear. The germline V gene has CDR1 MNHEY and CDR2 SVGEGT. There are 11 residues in the CDR3. Trimming stripped 5 bases from V and 4 bases from J, with 4 bases between. The CDR3 region is CASSTPDTQYF. Here the CDR3 DNA reads TGTGCCAGCAGTACCCCAGATACGCAGTATTTT.

This clonotype has only one observation. The chain has TRBV24-1 and TRBJ2-3, with TRBD2 identical over 7 bases. The J segment lost 2 bases and the V segment lost 3 bases, leaving 10 bases of the junction unmatched. The CDR3 runs to 17 residues. Germline V CDR1 and CDR2: KGHDR, SFDVKD. This CDR3 is CATSDGPAGVVTDTQYF. CDR3 bases: TGTGCCACCAGTGATGGACCCGCGGGGGTGGTCACAGATACGCAGTATTTT.

CDR3 sequence reads: CASSRGSPPGYTF. The CDR3 coding sequence is TGTGCCAGCAGTAGGGGCAGTCCGCCTGGCTACACCTTC. The chain uses TRBV6-5 and TRBJ1-2; weak D call: TRBD1 (5 bases). Germline V gene data show CDR1 as MNHEY and CDR2 as SVGAGI. The CDR3 length is 13 residues. The V and J ends lost 5 bases and 7 bases respectively, with 14 bases between them.

V gene TRBV7-3 combines with J gene TRBJ2-3; D gene ambiguous. There are 13 residues in the CDR3. V dropped 2 bases and J dropped 6 bases, with 9 bases sitting between them. Germline V gene sequence: CDR1 SGHTA, CDR2 FQGTGA. The CDR3 protein is CASSLFPRDTQYF. The CDR3 DNA reads TGTGCCAGCAGCTTATTCCCTAGGGATACGCAGTATTTT.

CDR3 in amino acids: CATSRGQVGTDTQYF. In nucleotides, the CDR3 is TGTGCCACCAGCAGAGGGCAGGTCGGCACAGATACGCAGTATTTT. The rearrangement links TRBV15 to TRBJ2-3; D not certain. The CDR3 runs 15 residues. Germline CDR1 LNHNV, CDR2 YYDKDF (reference sequence). V lost 1 base to trimming and J lost 1 base, with 9 bases between them.

This clonotype has only a few counts. The DNA of the CDR3 is TGCGCCAGCAGCCAAGTGGGGGCGCTTGGAGATACGCAGTATTTT. It translates to CASSQVGALGDTQYF. The rearrangement links TRBV4-3 to TRBJ2-3, with a weak D call TRBD1 (6 bases). Per the germline V gene, CDR1 is LGHNA and CDR2 is YSLEER. The germline V and J ends were trimmed by 1 base and 5 bases, with 13 bases remaining between them. The CDR3 runs to 15 residues.

This clonotype came up many times. V and J are TRBV7-9 and TRBJ1-1; D ambiguous. The CDR3 is made up of 15 amino acids. V gave up 1 base and J gave up 3 bases, with 12 bases separating them. The germline gives CDR1 SEHNR, CDR2 FQNEAQ (reference sequence). The CDR3 reads CASSLGVGVYTEAFF. CDR3 bases: TGTGCCAGCAGCTTAGGGGTTGGGGTCTACACTGAAGCTTTCTTT.

This clonotype has just a few counts. V usage is TRBV2 and J usage is TRBJ2-1, with D hard to call. Germline CDR1 reads SNHLY; CDR2 reads FYNNEI. This CDR3 spans 11 amino acids. The V and J ends lost 6 bases and 3 bases respectively, with 3 bases between them. DNA for the CDR3: TGTGCCAGCAGAATCTACAATGAGCAGTTCTTC. This translates into CASRIYNEQFF.

This clonotype was seen a few times. The chain couples TRBV9 to TRBJ1-4; D is ambiguous. Deletions cut 4 bases from V and 5 bases from J, with 12 bases between. CDR1 SGDLS and CDR2 YYNGEE come from the germline V gene. The CDR3 contains 14 residues. For the CDR3, the DNA is TGTGCCAGCAGCTTCCAAGTGGGGAATGAAAAACTGTTTTTT. This sequence encodes CASSFQVGNEKLFF.

The gene calls are TRBV6-5 and TRBJ1-1, with TRBD1 identical over 8 bases. The CDR3 is made up of 13 amino acids. CDR1 and CDR2 from the germline V gene are MNHEY and SVGAGI. V trimming: 3 bases; J trimming: 5 bases; junction bases outside the gene matches: 2. The CDR3 protein is CASSYGQGTEAFF. As DNA, the CDR3 is TGTGCCAGCAGTTATGGACAGGGAACTGAAGCTTTCTTT.

The CDR3 sequence: CASSLGGQDYEQYF. The CDR3 nucleotides are TGTGCCAGCAGCTTGGGGGGACAGGACTACGAGCAGTACTTC. This rearrangement joins TRBV7-9 to TRBJ2-5, with 8 bases aligning to TRBD1. TRBJ2-7 matches the DNA end more closely, so the J call is doubtful. Germline-derived CDR1 and CDR2 are SEHNR and FQNEAQ (reference sequence). This CDR3 is 14 amino acids long.

This CDR3 reads CATNDRSSYNEQFF. In DNA form, the CDR3 reads TGTGCCACCAACGACAGGAGCTCCTACAATGAGCAGTTCTTC. The chain combines TRBV10-3 with TRBJ2-1; D is perhaps TRBD1 (6 bases). The length of the CDR3 is 14 residues. Per germline, CDR1 ENHRY and CDR2 SYGVKD. V lost 10 bases, J lost 0 bases, and 13 bases lay in between.

This clonotype was recorded many times. The chain combines TRBV5-4 with TRBJ1-1, with D tentatively TRBD1 (5 bases). This CDR3 spans 15 amino acids. CDR1 SGHNT and CDR2 YYREEE come from the germline V gene (reference sequence). Trimming shortened V by 2 bases and J by 3 bases, and 14 bases separated the two germline ends. The CDR3 protein is CASSFKSGGDTEAFF. CDR3 bases: TGTGCCAGCAGCTTCAAATCGGGGGGGGACACTGAAGCTTTCTTT.

This chain uses TRBV23-1 with TRBJ2-7, with D uncertain. TRBV23-1 is assigned to the ORF class and has an uncertain function. There are 12 residues in the CDR3. V was shortened by 1 base and J by 3 bases, with 4 bases between the two germline ends. CDR3 sequence (DNA): TGCGCCAGCAGTCAATTCGGCTACGAGCAGTACTTC. It is translated as CASSQFGYEQYF.

Only a few counts were recorded for this clonotype. The chain couples TRBV12-3 or TRBV12-4 to TRBJ2-1, with 7 nucleotides matching TRBD1. Trimming took 5 bases from V and 12 from J; bases not matched to a gene: 4. There are 11 residues in the CDR3. In DNA, the CDR3 is TGTGCCAGCAGTACCCGGGACAGGCAGTTCTTC. It is translated as CASSTRDRQFF.

V and J are TRBV5-4 and TRBJ2-7; D is unclear. This CDR3 comprises 14 residues. Germline V gives CDR1 SGHNT, CDR2 YYREEE (reference sequence). Trimming took 1 base from V and 2 from J, leaving 10 bases between them. CDR3 amino acids: CASSLLTEPYEQYF. The CDR3 DNA is TGTGCCAGCAGCTTGCTTACAGAGCCCTACGAGCAGTACTTC.

The chain links TRBV6-5 to TRBJ2-2; D ambiguous. With 5 bases removed from V and 5 bases from J, the gap between germline ends came to 18 bases. The CDR3 has 16 residues. CDR1 and CDR2 (germline): MNHEY, SVGAGI. In DNA form, the CDR3 reads TGTGCCAGCAGTACTCCCCTGACACGCGAAACCGGGGAGCTGTTTTTT. It encodes CASSTPLTRETGELFF.

This clonotype was detected a few times. The V and J genes are TRBV7-2 and TRBJ2-1; 8 nucleotides align to TRBD2. Unmatched junction bases numbered 5, after V lost 5 bases and J lost 5 bases. Germline loops: CDR1 SGHTA, CDR2 FQGNSA. This CDR3 spans 14 amino acids. The CDR3 DNA follows: TGTGCCAGCAGCAGGACTAGCTTGCACAATGAGCAGTTCTTC. Translating it yields CASSRTSLHNEQFF.

The chain combines TRBV27 with TRBJ1-2, with 8 bases lining up with TRBD1. CDR1 and CDR2 from the germline V gene are MNHEY and SMNVEV (reference sequence). The CDR3 is 14 residues long. Trimming took 3 bases from V and 8 from J; bases not matched to a gene: 8. This CDR3 is CASSFRTGIGGYTF. The CDR3 DNA is TGTGCCAGCAGTTTTAGGACAGGGATAGGAGGCTACACCTTC.

The chain employs TRBV7-9 and TRBJ2-1; 11 bases agree with TRBD1. Germline V gene sequence: CDR1 SEHNR, CDR2 FQNEAQ (reference sequence). The J segment lost 4 bases and the V segment lost 5 bases, leaving 13 bases of the junction unmatched. The CDR3 sequence is 18 residues long. The CDR3 here is CASSPRGQGASPYNEQFF. In nucleotides, the CDR3 is TGTGCCAGCAGCCCCCGCGGACAGGGGGCCTCACCGTACAATGAGCAGTTCTTC. Full variable domain (remainder filled in from reference TRBV7-9 and TRBJ2-1): DTGVSQNPRHKITKRGQNVTFRCDPISEHNRLYWYRQTLGQGPEFLTYFQNEAQLEKSRLLSDRFSAERPKGSFSTLEIQRTEQGDSAMYLCASSPRGQGASPYNEQFFGPGTRLTVL.